The 8 T cell receptor beta chains listed next were all sequenced from one sample in a study of blood T cells in healthy people across ages. For the second PCR, which ran for about 6 to 11 cycles, a sample-barcoded 5' primer and a J-beta primer mix were used. TCRdb re-called the 5' RACE reads through MiXCR, storing one row per CDR3 protein. The table lists around 690,000 distinct CDR3 sequences, 58% of them singletons. Material: blood. These receptors were taken from a man aged 55 to 70 in good health.

This clonotype was seen more than once but under ten times. The chain has TRBV20-1 and TRBJ1-2; perhaps TRBD1 as D (6 bases). Trimming left V 6 bases short and J 6 bases short, with 11 bases between. The CDR3 extends over 11 amino acids. Germline loops: CDR1 DFQATT, CDR2 SNEGSKA (reference sequence). The CDR3 region is CSATGQNGYTF. As DNA, the CDR3 is TGCAGTGCAACTGGACAGAATGGCTACACCTTC.

This chain uses TRBV28 with TRBJ2-2; possibly TRBD1 or TRBD2 for D (7 bases each). Per germline, CDR1 MDHEN and CDR2 SYDVKM. Trimming pared 10 bases from V and 0 bases from J, leaving 12 bases between. This CDR3 is 14 amino acids long. CDR3 bases: TGTGCCACTCCAGGGGGGGCGAACACCGGGGAGCTGTTTTTT. Amino acids: CATPGGANTGELFF.

The chain is built from TRBV6-1 and TRBJ2-7, with D unresolved. Germline loops: CDR1 MNHNS, CDR2 SASEGT. Trimming pared 4 bases from V and 5 bases from J, leaving 12 bases between. The CDR3 covers 13 residues. The CDR3 spells CASSVSLADEQYF. CDR3 nucleotide sequence: TGTGCCAGCAGTGTATCGTTAGCCGACGAGCAGTACTTC.

The chain employs TRBV20-1 and TRBJ2-7, with 9 nucleotides matching TRBD1. The CDR3 sequence is 13 residues long. The germline gives CDR1 DFQATT, CDR2 SNEGSKA (reference sequence). The V segment lost 6 bases and the J segment 1 base; nucleotides outside the gene matches: 4. CDR3 protein: CSAMTGGSYEQYF. CDR3 in DNA: TGCAGTGCCATGACAGGGGGGTCCTACGAGCAGTACTTC.

The chain couples TRBV7-6 to TRBJ1-6; 8 bases line up with TRBD1. CDR1 and CDR2 (germline): SGHVS, FNYEAQ. This CDR3 has 16 amino acids. V lost 2 bases, J lost 3 bases, and 3 bases stayed unmatched. CDR3 sequence: CASSLSGTGYNSPLHF. CDR3 nucleotides: TGTGCCAGCAGCTTAAGCGGGACAGGCTATAATTCACCCCTCCACTTT.

V gene TRBV9 combines with J gene TRBJ1-2; no firm D call. The V end lost 0 bases, the J end lost 8 bases, and 17 bases lay between the germline ends. The CDR3 is 15 amino acids. The germline gives CDR1 SGDLS, CDR2 YYNGEE. The CDR3 DNA is TGTGCCAGCAGCGTAGTCCTAGGGCCAAACTCCGGCTACACCTTC. It specifies CASSVVLGPNSGYTF.

The V gene is TRBV28, the J gene TRBJ2-3; D possibly uses TRBD1 or TRBD2 (5 bases each). CDR3 size: 12 residues. Germline V gives CDR1 MDHEN, CDR2 SYDVKM. Between the trimmed V and J ends, which lost 3 bases and 9 bases, there was a span of 10 bases. The CDR3 DNA follows: TGTGCCAGCAGTTTCGAGGGGCAGACGCAGTATTTT. Protein: CASSFEGQTQYF.

This clonotype was recorded a few times. The V and J genes are TRBV20-1 and TRBJ2-1; D unclear. The CDR3 is made up of 12 amino acids. The germline V gene has CDR1 DFQATT and CDR2 SNEGSKA (reference sequence). V shed 0 bases and J shed 9 bases, with 9 bases lying between them. The CDR3, as DNA: TGCAGTGCTAGAGATCGCCTTTCTGAGCAGTTCTTC. Amino acid sequence: CSARDRLSEQFF.